A selection of T cell receptor beta chains follows, all from one sample in a study of cytomegalovirus exposure and HLA in healthy donors. Sequencing used immunoSEQ multiplex PCR; TCRdb keeps in-frame clones, though not all of them. The top ten hold about 4% of the sample, which has more than 90,000 clones, 78% seen once. The sequenced material came from PBMCs. The receptor set was obtained from a woman in her thirties or forties in good health and CMV-seropositive. CDR3s leave out the opening cysteine and the closing phenylalanine or tryptophan.

>TRBJ2-1|TRBV19
ASSILVGTSGRASYNEQF
>TRBJ2-5|TRBV29-1
SVGTSGRGQETQY
>TRBJ2-7|TRBV14
ASSLKDRDGEQY
>TRBJ1-5|TRBV15
ATSFRGRGGNQPQH
>TRBJ2-1|TRBV7-8
ASSDPSYTTYNEQF
>TRBJ1-1|TRBV6-5
ASSYVGGMNTEAF
>TRBJ2-5|TRBV4-1
ASSLRLAGEEETQY
>TRBJ2-7|TRBV7-9
ASSLDYQGHEQY
>TRBJ2-5|TRBV10-3
AISGGLGETQY
>TRBJ2-1|TRBV7-9
ASSDSGYSYNEQF
>TRBJ2-2|TRBV4-1
ASSQHTSGRAFTGELF
>TRBJ2-3|TRBV19
ASTGTGTDTQY
>TRBJ2-7|TRBV6-1
ASSTLRGHVEQY
>TRBJ2-7|TRBV5-1
ASSPTNGGSYEQY
>TRBJ2-2|TRBV27
ASSSPARQGGAGELF
>TRBJ1-2|TRBV5-8
ASSSGQGPYGYT
>TRBJ1-2|TRBV5-5
ASTWGRGYT
>TRBJ2-7|TRBV9
ASSISWATNYEQY
>TRBJ2-3|TRBV21-1
ASIRTSGSGTDTQY
>TRBJ2-1|TRBV5-1
ASSDQGINEQF
>TRBJ1-1|TRBV28
ASSFKNTEAF
>TRBJ2-7|TRBV7-8
ASSLGLAGAHEQY
>TRBJ1-5|TRBV28
ASSPGLSNQPQH
>TRBJ2-7|TRBV6-1
ASSVTSASVWEQY